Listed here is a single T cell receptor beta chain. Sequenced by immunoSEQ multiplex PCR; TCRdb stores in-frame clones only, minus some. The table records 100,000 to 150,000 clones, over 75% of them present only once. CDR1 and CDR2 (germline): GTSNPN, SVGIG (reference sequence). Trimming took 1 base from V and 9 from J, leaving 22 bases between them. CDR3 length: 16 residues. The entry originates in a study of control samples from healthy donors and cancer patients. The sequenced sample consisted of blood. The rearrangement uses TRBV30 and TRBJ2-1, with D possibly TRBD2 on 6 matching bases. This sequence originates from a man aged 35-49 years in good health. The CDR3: CAWSDKGGRGESEQFF. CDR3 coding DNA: TGTGCCTGGAGTGACAAGGGTGGGCGGGGTGAGTCTGAGCAGTTCTTC.